The rows below give T cell receptor beta chains drawn from one sample of a study of early T cells in non-severe SARS-CoV-2 infection. Each CDR3 protein is one row after TCRdb ran MiXCR on the 5' RACE reads. The repertoire holds 65,000 to 95,000 distinct CDR3 sequences, with about 5% as singletons. The source material was whole blood, sampled at baseline. These receptor sequences come from an adult who was a healthcare worker with PCR-confirmed SARS-CoV-2 infection or an uninfected control (not recorded which). Both conserved end residues are part of each CDR3. The D gene is left open where the match is weak. Only some rows state a clone size, as once, few, many or a class for expanded clones.

few	TRBJ1-1	TRBV30	.	CAWSVHMDTEAFF	TGTGCCTGGAGTGTACATATGGACACTGAAGCTTTCTTT
.	TRBJ2-2	TRBV27	.	CASSLSSRVATGELFF	TGTGCCAGCAGTTTATCTTCCCGGGTAGCCACCGGGGAGCTGTTTTTT
few	TRBJ2-2	TRBV7-6	.	CASSLSRGWAGELFF	TGTGCCAGCAGCTTAAGCCGGGGATGGGCCGGGGAGCTGTTTTTT
.	TRBJ2-3	TRBV7-9	TRBD1	CASSSPGTGTTDTQYF	TGTGCCAGCAGCTCGCCCGGGACAGGGACCACAGATACGCAGTATTTT
many	TRBJ2-1	TRBV20-1	.	CSAQQYNEQFF	TGCAGTGCTCAGCAATACAATGAGCAGTTCTTC
many	TRBJ2-1	TRBV6-1	TRBD2	CASSEAIPGGWNEQFF	TGTGCCAGCAGTGAAGCTATACCGGGAGGATGGAATGAGCAGTTCTTC
few	TRBJ1-5	TRBV30	.	CAWSLGDNQPQHF	TGTGCCTGGAGTTTAGGGGACAATCAGCCCCAGCATTTT
many	TRBJ2-1	TRBV12-3/TRBV12-4	TRBD2	CASSTRLSGGSYNEQFF	TGTGCCAGCAGTACCCGCCTTAGCGGGGGCTCCTACAATGAGCAGTTCTTC
many	TRBJ1-2	TRBV20-1	.	CSAQGGGYTF	TGCAGTGCACAGGGAGGCGGCTACACCTTC
many	TRBJ1-5	TRBV6-2/TRBV6-3	TRBD1	CASSYSGQGWSQPQHF	TGTGCCAGCAGTTACTCGGGACAGGGGTGGAGTCAGCCCCAGCATTTT
.	TRBJ1-1	TRBV5-1	.	CASSLVTGRETEAFF	TGCGCCAGCAGCTTGGTCACAGGGAGAGAGACTGAAGCTTTCTTT
many	TRBJ2-2	TRBV13	TRBD1	CASSPEGTGAEELFF	TGTGCCAGCAGCCCCGAGGGGACAGGGGCCGAGGAGCTGTTTTTT
.	TRBJ1-1	TRBV9	.	CASSVGDDTEAFF	TGTGCCAGCAGCGTAGGAGACGACACTGAAGCTTTCTTT
.	TRBJ1-6	TRBV5-1	TRBD1	CASSHGDRENSPLHF	TGCGCCAGCAGCCACGGGGACAGGGAAAATTCACCCCTCCACTTT
few	TRBJ2-1	TRBV6-2/TRBV6-3	TRBD2	CASNELAGYYNEQFF	TGTGCCAGCAACGAACTAGCGGGATACTACAATGAGCAGTTCTTC
few	TRBJ2-2	TRBV19	.	CASTRGANTGELFF	TGTGCCAGCACAAGGGGTGCGAACACCGGGGAGCTGTTTTTT